This T cell receptor beta chain emerged from a study of cytomegalovirus exposure and HLA in healthy donors. Per germline, CDR1 SGHRS and CDR2 YFSETQ. CDR3 size: 17 residues. Losses at the gene ends were 4 bases for V and 0 bases for J; bases not matched to a gene: 9. PCR primers comprised 60 Vbeta and 13 Jbeta primers. The repertoire was sequenced with immunoSEQ multiplex PCR; TCRdb's copy has only in-frame clones and lacks some. In the table there are fewer than 150,000 clones, about 82% of which are singletons. The sample comprised PBMCs. The genes are TRBV5-1 and TRBJ1-4, with TRBD1 identical over 7 bases. The TCR comes from a young man in good health. The CDR3 coding sequence is TGCGCCAGCAGCGCTGGGACAGATTTTGCAACTAATGAAAAACTGTTTTTT. It codes for CASSAGTDFATNEKLFF.